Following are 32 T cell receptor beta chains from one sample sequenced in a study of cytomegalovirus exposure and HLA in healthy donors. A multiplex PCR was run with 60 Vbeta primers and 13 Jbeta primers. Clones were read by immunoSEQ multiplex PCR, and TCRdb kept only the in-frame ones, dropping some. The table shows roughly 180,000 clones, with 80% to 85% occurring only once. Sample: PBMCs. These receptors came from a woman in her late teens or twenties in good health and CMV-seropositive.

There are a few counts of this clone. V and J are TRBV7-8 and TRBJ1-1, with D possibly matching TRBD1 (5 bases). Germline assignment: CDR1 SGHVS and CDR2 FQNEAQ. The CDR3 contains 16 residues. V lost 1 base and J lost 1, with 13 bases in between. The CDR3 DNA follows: TGTGCCAGCAGCTTAGGTCCAGGGTTGGCGAACACTGAAGCTTTCTTT. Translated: CASSLGPGLANTEAFF.

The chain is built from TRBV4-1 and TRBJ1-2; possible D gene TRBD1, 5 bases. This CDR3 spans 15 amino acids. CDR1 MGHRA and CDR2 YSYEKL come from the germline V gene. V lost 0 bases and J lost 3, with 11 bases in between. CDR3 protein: CASSQDLGGDYGYTF. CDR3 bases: TGCGCCAGCAGCCAAGATCTGGGGGGGGACTATGGCTACACCTTC.

CDR3 region: CASSVTGGGGYEQYF. CDR3 DNA sequence: TGTGCCAGCAGCGTTACAGGGGGCGGTGGCTACGAGCAGTACTTC. The V and J genes are TRBV9 and TRBJ2-7; TRBD1 matches at 9 bases. CDR1 is SGDLS and CDR2 is YYNGEE in the germline V gene. The V and J ends lost 2 bases and 3 bases, in that order; junction bases with no gene match: 6. The CDR3 length is 15 residues.

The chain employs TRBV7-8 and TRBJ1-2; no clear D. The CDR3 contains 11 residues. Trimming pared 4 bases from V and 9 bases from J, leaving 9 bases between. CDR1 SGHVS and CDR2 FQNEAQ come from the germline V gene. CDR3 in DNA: TGTGCCAGCAGCTCTTACCAGAGCTACACCTTC. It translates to CASSSYQSYTF.

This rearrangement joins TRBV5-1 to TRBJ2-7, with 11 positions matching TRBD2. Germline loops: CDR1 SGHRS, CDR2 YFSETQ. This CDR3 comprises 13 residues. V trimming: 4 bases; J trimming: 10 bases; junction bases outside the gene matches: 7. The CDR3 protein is CASSQGTSGRQYF. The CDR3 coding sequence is TGCGCCAGCAGCCAGGGGACTAGCGGTCGCCAGTACTTC.

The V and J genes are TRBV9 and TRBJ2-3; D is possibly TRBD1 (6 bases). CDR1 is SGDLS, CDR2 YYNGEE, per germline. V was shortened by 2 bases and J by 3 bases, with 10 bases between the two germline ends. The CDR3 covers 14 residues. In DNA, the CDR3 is TGTGCCAGCAGCGTGAGGGACATTACAGATACGCAGTATTTT. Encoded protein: CASSVRDITDTQYF.

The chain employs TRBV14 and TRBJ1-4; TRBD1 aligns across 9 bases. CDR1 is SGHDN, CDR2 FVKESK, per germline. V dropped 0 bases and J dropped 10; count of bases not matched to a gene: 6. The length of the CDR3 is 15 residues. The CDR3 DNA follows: TGTGCCAGCAGCCAAGAACAGGGGGCGCAAGTAAAACTGTTTTTT. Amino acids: CASSQEQGAQVKLFF.

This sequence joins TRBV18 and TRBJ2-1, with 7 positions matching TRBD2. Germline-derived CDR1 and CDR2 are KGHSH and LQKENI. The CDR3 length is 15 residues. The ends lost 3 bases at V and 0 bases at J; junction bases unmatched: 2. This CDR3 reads CASSPTSSSYNEQFF. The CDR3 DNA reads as TGTGCCAGCTCACCGACTAGCAGCTCCTACAATGAGCAGTTCTTC.

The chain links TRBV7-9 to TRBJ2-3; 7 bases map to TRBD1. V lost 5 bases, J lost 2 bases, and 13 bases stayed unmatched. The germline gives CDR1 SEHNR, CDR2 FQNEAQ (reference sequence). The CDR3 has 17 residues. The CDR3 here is CASSPSDRERDTDTQYF. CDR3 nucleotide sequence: TGTGCCAGCAGCCCCTCCGACAGGGAGAGGGACACAGATACGCAGTATTTT.

CDR3: CASSLEATANYGYTF. As DNA, the CDR3 is TGTGCCAGCAGCTTAGAGGCTACAGCCAACTATGGCTACACCTTC. The V and J genes are TRBV7-9 and TRBJ1-2, with D uncertain. Germline assignment: CDR1 SEHNR and CDR2 FQNEAQ (reference sequence). V was pared by 1 base and J by 2 bases, with 11 bases between. The CDR3 sequence is 15 residues long.

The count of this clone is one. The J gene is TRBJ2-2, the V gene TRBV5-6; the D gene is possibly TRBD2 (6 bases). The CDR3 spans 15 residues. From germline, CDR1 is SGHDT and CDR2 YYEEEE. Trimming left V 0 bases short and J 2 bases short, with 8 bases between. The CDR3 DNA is TGTGCCAGCAGCTTGGGCGGGGCTAACACCGGGGAGCTGTTTTTT. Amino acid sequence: CASSLGGANTGELFF.

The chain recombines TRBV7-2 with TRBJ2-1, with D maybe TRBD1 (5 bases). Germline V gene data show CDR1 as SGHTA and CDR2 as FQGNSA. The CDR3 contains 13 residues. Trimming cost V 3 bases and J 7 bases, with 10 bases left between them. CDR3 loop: CASSLTAPNEQFF. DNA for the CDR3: TGTGCCAGCAGCTTGACAGCACCGAATGAGCAGTTCTTC.

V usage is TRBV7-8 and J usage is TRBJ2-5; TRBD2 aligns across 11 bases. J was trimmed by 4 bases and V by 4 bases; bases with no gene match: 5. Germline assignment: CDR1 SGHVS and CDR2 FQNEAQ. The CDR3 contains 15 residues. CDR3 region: CASSSSGGIVETQYF. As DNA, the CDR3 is TGTGCCAGCAGCTCTAGCGGGGGGATCGTAGAGACCCAGTACTTC.

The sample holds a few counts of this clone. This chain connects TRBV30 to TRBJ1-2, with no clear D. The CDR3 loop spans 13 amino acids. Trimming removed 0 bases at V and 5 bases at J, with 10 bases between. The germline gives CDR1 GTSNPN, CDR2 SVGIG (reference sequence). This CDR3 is CAWSVQAGYGYTF. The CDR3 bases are TGTGCCTGGAGTGTTCAGGCGGGGTATGGCTACACCTTC.

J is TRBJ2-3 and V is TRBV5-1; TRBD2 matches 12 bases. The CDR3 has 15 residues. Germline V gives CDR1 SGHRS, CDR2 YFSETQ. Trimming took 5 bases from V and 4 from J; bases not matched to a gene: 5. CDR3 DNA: TGCGCCAGCAGACTAGCGGGGGGTGGCCCAGATACGCAGTATTTT. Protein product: CASRLAGGGPDTQYF.

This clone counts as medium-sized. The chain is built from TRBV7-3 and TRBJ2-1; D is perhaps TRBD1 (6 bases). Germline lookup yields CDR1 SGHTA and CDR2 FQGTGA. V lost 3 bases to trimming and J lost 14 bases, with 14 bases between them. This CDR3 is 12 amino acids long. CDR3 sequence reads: CASSFTGQIKFF. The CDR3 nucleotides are TGTGCCAGCAGCTTTACGGGACAAATAAAGTTCTTC.

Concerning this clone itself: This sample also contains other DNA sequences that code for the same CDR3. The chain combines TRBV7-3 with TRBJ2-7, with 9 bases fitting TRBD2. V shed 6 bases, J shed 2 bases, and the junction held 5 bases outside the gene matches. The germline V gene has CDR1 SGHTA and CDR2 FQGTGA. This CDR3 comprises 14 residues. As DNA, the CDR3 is TGTGCCAGCAGGCTATTAGCGGGGGCCTACGAGCAGTACGTC. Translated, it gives CASRLLAGAYEQYV.

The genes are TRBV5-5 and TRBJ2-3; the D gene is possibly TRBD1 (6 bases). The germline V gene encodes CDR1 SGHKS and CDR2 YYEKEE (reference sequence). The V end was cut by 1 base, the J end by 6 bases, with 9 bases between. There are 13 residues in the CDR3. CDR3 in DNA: TGTGCCAGCAGCTTGCAGGGGCGGGATACGCAGTATTTT. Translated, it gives CASSLQGRDTQYF.

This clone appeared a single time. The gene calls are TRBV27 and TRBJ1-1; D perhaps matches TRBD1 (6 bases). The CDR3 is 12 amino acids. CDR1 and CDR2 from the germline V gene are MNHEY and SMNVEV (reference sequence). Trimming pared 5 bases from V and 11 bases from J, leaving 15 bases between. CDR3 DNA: TGTGCCAGCAGTACTCTAGGGACAAGGGCTTTCTTT. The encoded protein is CASSTLGTRAFF.

The CDR3 protein is CASSGGVYQETQYF. The CDR3 DNA follows: TGTGCCAGCAGCGGCGGGGTGTACCAAGAGACCCAGTACTTC. The rearrangement uses TRBV9 and TRBJ2-5; tentatively, D is TRBD2 (6 bases). Trimming removed 3 bases from V and 0 bases from J, with 9 bases in between. Looked up from germline, CDR1 is SGDLS and CDR2 is YYNGEE. The CDR3 contains 14 residues. The complete variable domain, with remaining parts taken from reference TRBV9 and TRBJ2-5, reads DSGVTQTPKHLITATGQRVTLRCSPRSGDLSVYWYQQSLDQGLQFLIQYYNGEERAKGNILERFSAQQFPDLHSELNLSSLELGDSALYFCASSGGVYQETQYFGPGTRLLVL.

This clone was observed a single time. CDR3 coding DNA: TGTGCCAGCAGTGAATACAGGGGTTCCTACGAGCAGTACTTC. Amino acids: CASSEYRGSYEQYF. The chain links TRBV6-1 to TRBJ2-7; 7 bases map to TRBD1. Per the germline V gene, CDR1 is MNHNS and CDR2 is SASEGT. V shed 2 bases, J shed 1 base, and the junction held 2 bases outside the gene matches. The CDR3 contains 14 residues.

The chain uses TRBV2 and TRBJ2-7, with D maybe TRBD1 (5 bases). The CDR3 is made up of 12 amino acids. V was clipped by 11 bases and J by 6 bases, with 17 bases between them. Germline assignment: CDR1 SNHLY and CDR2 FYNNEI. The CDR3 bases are TGTGCCGCGAGCACAGGCCCGCGCGAGCAGTACGTC. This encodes CAASTGPREQYV.

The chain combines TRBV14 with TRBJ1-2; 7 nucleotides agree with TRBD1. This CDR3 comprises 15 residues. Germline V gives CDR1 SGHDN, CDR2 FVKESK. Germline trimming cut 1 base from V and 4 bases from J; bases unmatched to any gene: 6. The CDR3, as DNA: TGTGCCAGCAGCCAAGCCCCACAGGGGCTCTATGGCTACACCTTC. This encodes CASSQAPQGLYGYTF.

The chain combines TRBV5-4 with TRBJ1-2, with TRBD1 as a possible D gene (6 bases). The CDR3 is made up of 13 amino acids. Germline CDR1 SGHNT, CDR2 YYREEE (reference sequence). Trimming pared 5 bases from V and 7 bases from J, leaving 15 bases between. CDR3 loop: CASRWDTRGGYTF. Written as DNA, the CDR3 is TGTGCCAGCAGATGGGACACCCGTGGTGGCTACACCTTC. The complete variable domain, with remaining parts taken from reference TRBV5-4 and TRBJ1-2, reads ETGVTQSPTHLIKTRGQQVTLRCSSQSGHNTVSWYQQALGQGPQFIFQYYREEENGRGNFPPRFSGLQFPNYSSELNVNALELDDSALYLCASRWDTRGGYTFGSGTRLTVV.

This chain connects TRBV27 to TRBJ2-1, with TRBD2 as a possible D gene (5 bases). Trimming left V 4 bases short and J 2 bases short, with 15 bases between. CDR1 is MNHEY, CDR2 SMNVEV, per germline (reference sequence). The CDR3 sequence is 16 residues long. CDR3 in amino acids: CASSSSVWGAYNEQFF. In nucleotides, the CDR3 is TGTGCCAGCAGTTCCTCCGTATGGGGAGCCTACAATGAGCAGTTCTTC.

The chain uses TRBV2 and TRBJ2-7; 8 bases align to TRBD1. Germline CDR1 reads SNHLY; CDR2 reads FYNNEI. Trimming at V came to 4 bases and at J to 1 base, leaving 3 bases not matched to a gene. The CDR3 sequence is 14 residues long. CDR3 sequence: CASSAGTGSYEQYF. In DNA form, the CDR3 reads TGTGCCAGCAGTGCCGGGACAGGATCCTACGAGCAGTACTTC. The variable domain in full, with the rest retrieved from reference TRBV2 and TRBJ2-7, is EPEVTQTPSHQVTQMGQEVILRCVPISNHLYFYWYRQILGQKVEFLVSFYNNEISEKSEIFDDQFSVERPDGSNFTLKIRSTKLEDSAMYFCASSAGTGSYEQYFGPGTRLTVT.

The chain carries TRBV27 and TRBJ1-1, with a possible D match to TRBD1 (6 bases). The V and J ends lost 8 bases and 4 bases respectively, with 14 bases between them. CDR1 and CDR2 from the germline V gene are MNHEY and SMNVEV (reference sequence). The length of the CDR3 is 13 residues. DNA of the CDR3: TGTGCCAGCCAACCTACAGGGATCACTGAAGCTTTCTTT. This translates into CASQPTGITEAFF.

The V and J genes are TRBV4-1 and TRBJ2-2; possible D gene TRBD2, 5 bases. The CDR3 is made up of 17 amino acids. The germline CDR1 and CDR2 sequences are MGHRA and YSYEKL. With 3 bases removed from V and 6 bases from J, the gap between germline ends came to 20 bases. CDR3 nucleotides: TGCGCCAGCAGCCATACGTCCGGGATCTTGGACGCCGGGGAGCTGTTTTTT. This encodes CASSHTSGILDAGELFF.

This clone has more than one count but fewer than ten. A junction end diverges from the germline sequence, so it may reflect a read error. The DNA for the CDR3 is TGTGCCAGTAGTATATACTCTGGGGCCAACGGCCTGACTTTC. Protein product: CASSIYSGANGLTF. V is TRBV19 and J is TRBJ2-6; tentative D call: TRBD1 (5 bases). The germline CDR1 and CDR2 sequences are LNHDA and SQIVND (reference sequence). The length of the CDR3 is 14 residues.

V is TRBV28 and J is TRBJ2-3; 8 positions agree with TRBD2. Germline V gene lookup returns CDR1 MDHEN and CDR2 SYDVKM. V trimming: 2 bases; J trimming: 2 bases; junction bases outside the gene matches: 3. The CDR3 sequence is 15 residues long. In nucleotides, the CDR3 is TGTGCCAGCAGTTTACGGGGGGGGGTCACAGATACGCAGTATTTT. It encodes CASSLRGGVTDTQYF.

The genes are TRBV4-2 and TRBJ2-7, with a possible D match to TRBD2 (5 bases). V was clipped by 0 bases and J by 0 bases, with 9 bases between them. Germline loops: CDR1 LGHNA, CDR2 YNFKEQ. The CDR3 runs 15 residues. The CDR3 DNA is TGTGCCAGCAGCCAAGACGAGGGTTCCTCCTACGAGCAGTACTTC. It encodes CASSQDEGSSYEQYF.

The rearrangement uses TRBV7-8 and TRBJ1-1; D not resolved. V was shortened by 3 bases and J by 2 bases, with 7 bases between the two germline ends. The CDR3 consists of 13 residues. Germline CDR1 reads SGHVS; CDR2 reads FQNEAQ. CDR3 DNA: TGTGCCAGCAGCTTTGGCGGTAACACTGAAGCTTTCTTT. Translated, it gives CASSFGGNTEAFF.